Below, one T cell receptor (beta chain) is given with its context. The antigen remains unidentified. The treatment denotes: 15 to 20 received Ad26.COV2.S at low or high dose, single or two shots; about 5 received placebo; per-sample allocation not given. Repertoires come from day 63 after the first vaccine or placebo injection. Expressing Wuhan-strain SARS-CoV-2 spike, an Ad26 vector served as the vaccine. Clones were sequenced by immunoSEQ multiplex PCR, and TCRdb holds only the in-frame ones, with some missing. The table lists roughly 700,000 clones, approximately 88% of them singletons. This record comes from a study of Ad26.COV2.S vaccination and SARS-CoV-2 variants. Study-wide background: Ad26.COV2.S arm of COV1001 included the donor. Once or twice, 56 days apart, Ad26.COV2.S was delivered intramuscularly. Study-wide findings and caveats: There was a possibility that the TCR breadth and depth analyses underestimated total T cell responses.

The length of the CDR3 is 17 residues. Germline CDR1 is SGHRS and CDR2 is YFSETQ. V dropped 4 bases and J dropped 0 bases, with 14 bases sitting between them. V is TRBV5-1 and J is TRBJ2-6; no definite D call. This sequence originates from a person between 18 and 59 years old who received the Ad26.COV2.S COVID-19 vaccine or a placebo. Specimen: peripheral blood, collected in a trial of Ad26.COV2.S vaccine versus placebo. The CDR3, as DNA: TGCGCCAGCAGCCCTTCAGGACGGCCCTCTGGGGCCAACGTCCTGACTTTC. Encoded protein: CASSPSGRPSGANVLTF.